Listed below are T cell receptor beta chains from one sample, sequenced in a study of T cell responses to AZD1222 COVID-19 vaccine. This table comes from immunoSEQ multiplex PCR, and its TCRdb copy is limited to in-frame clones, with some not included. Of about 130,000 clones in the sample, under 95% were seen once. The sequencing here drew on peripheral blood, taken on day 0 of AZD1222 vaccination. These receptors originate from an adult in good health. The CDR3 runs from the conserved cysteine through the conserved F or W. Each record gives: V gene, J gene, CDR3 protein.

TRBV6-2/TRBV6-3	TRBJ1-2	CASSYIERGYGYTF
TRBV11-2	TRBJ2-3	CASSSRSRGNTDTQYF
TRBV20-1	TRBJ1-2	CSAIFVYGYTF
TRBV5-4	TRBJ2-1	CASSPKLAESYNEQFF
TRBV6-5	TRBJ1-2	CASREANYGYTF
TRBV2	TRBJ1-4	CASSLGGSRGSEKLFF
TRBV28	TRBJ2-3	CASSMGGPDTQYF
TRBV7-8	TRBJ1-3	CASSLRGTQGGTIYF
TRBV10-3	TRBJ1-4	CAISDFGVGNEKLFF
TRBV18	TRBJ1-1	CASSPPRGQASVLKGWTEAFF
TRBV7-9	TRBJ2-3	CASSPSGSDTQYF
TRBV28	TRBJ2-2	CASSLRDGELFF
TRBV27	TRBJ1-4	CASSLGGLEKLFF
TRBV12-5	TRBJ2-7	CASGSSVLRWGYNSYEQYF
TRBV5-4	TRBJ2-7	CASSLGGTVSSYEQYF
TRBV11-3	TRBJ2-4	CASSLGGRNIQYF
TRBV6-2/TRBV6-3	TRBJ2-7	CASSYPHRGGGDEQYF
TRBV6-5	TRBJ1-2	CASTPRKADGYTF
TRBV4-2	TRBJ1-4	CASSVDPDANEKLFF
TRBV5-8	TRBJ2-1	CASSPGRGTYNEQFF
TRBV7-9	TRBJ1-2	CASSLDYRNGYTF
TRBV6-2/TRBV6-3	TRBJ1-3	CASSTGQGANTIYF
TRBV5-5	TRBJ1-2	CASSRSGALNYGYTF
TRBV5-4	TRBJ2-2	CASSGEGITGELFF
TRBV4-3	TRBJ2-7	CASSGTGREQYF
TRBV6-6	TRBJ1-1	CASRETGLNTEAFF
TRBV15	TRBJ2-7	CATSRGQGVKEQYF
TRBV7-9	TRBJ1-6	CASSPSANSPLHF
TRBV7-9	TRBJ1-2	CASSPRDRDIYGYTF
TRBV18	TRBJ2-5	CASSPPTGTGGFETQYF
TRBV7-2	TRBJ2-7	CASSLIGGVGYEQYF
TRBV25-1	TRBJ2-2	CASSIRRADTGELFF
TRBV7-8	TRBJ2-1	CASSLFRDRAYNEQFF
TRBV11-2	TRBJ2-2	CASSLGGVNTGELFF
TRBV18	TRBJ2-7	CASSTTSGATYEQYF
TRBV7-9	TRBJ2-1	CASSSSGGRYNEQFF
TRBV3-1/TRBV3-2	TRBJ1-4	CASSRNWQKLFF
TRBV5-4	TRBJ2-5	CASSGSGGSGETQYF